This T cell receptor beta chain emerged from a study of CD8+ T cells in alopecia areata listed by TCRdb under 2018. As for the study more broadly: Treated patients were enrolled in an open-label pilot trial of oral tofacitinib at 5 to 10 mg twice daily for moderate-to-severe alopecia areata. Tofacitinib was administered for 6 to 18 months, and 6 months of follow-up off drug were then conducted to assess delayed response and recurrence. The SALT score, which quantifies the percentage of affected scalp surface area, was used to measure disease severity in treated patients. High-throughput TCRbeta sequencing was used to examine T cell clonal expansion in alopecia areata in both the C3H/HeJ mouse model and human patients. Human TCRbeta sequencing covered scalp tissue and sorted CD4+ and CD8+ peripheral blood T cells from patchy and totalis/universalis alopecia areata patients and healthy controls. Biopsies were taken from tofacitinib-treated patients at baseline and at 4 and 24 weeks of treatment, and a later scalp biopsy was taken in several of the tofacitinib-treated patients. Clonality in the scalp was compared among normal scalp (n=4), patchy alopecia areata scalp (n=8), and alopecia totalis/universalis scalp (n=8). The RNA source kit depended on sample type: the PAXgene miRNA kit for fixed scalp, the miRNeasy kit for PBMCs, and the RNeasy kit for mouse skin. TCRbeta CDR3 regions were amplified by immunoSEQ multiplex PCR using 35 Vbeta forward and 13 Jbeta reverse primers. General conclusions and limits of the study: During tofacitinib treatment, many expanded lesional clones stuck around in both scalp and blood, and this persistence may partly explain why relapse happens after treatment is stopped. TCR sequences shared between patients were less clear than in mice, possibly partly because of HLA diversity in the patient population. Lesional scalp, especially in alopecia totalis/universalis, showed higher clonality and more expanded CD8+ clones than normal scalp, suggesting antigenic drive. Scalp TCR repertoire analysis is complicated because resident alphabeta T cells in normal human skin are also sequenced, whereas mouse skin is dominated by gammadelta T cells. Because the treated cohort was small and had just a single nonresponder, larger studies are needed to establish links between baseline CD8+ expansion and response. Scalp clonality and the number of expanded CD8+ clones among the top 100 scalp clones were significantly decreased by tofacitinib.

Turning to this clone: The specificity of this receptor is unknown. It has no much larger one-base neighbor in the sample; base qualities were not kept.

V is cut by 5 bases and J by 3 bases, and the space between the germline ends is 10 bases. Including cysteine and phenylalanine, the CDR3 has 13 amino acids. Only the CDR3 portion is preserved as DNA: 39 bases, with reading frame beginning at the first base. Taken from the germline V gene (reference sequence), the CDR1 and CDR2 loops are LNHNV and YYDKDF. The library was generated by the immunoSEQ multiplex PCR assay. RNA was extracted from all samples and reverse transcribed into cDNA, which served as template for TCR sequencing. First-strand cDNA was synthesized using SuperScript III with a 2:1 mix of oligo-dT and random hexamers. A synthetic immune receptor repertoire was used to assess amplification bias, and residual bias was removed computationally. The paper's processing steps were these. After raw reads were preprocessed to remove errors, the CDR3 was defined following IMGT conventions as running from the conserved cysteine to phenylalanine. To get clonality, Shannon entropy was normalized by log2 of the number of productive unique TCRs and the result was subtracted from 1. CD4 or CD8 identity of scalp clones was inferred by cross-referencing scalp TCRbeta sequences with sorted blood CD4 and CD8 repertoires. TCRdb re-hosts the immuneACCESS table, in-frame sequences only. Its copies lack some clones; in the studies checked, an unresolved V gene accounts for under half of them, and the cause for the rest is not known. The V and J calls and the clone size are those of that table, but D and trimming were determined from the DNA. A total of 40,000 to 50,000 clones appear in this sample, roughly two thirds of them only once. Jointly, the top ten make up 20% to 25% of the sample.

The time point label for this specimen denotes: about 4 weeks on oral tofacitinib. The treatment or condition label, read with the paper, signifies: oral pan-JAK inhibitor, 5-10 mg twice daily. Peripheral blood and lesional scalp punch biopsies were obtained from patients with alopecia areata. PBMCs were isolated by density centrifugation and stained for CD3, CD4 and CD8, and CD4+ and CD8+ T cells were sorted on a FACSAria. The chain joins TRBV15 to TRBJ1-1, with an unclear D gene assignment. This sequence was found in a human donor with alopecia areata. This sample comprised CD8+ T cells sorted from blood, obtained at week 4, from a patient treated with tofacitinib. Here the CDR3 is given as CATSERVDTEAFF. The DNA sequence is TGTGCCACCAGCGAGCGGGTGGACACTGAAGCTTTCTTT.